Below are 6 T cell receptor beta chains sequenced from a single sample in a study of blood T cell repertoires in COVID-19. The repertoire was sequenced with immunoSEQ multiplex PCR; TCRdb's copy has only in-frame clones and lacks some. Among 300,000 to 350,000 clones listed, about 83% were seen once. Sequenced sample: peripheral blood. These TCRs come from a man aged 25-45 years with active or convalescent COVID-19.

The chain uses TRBV10-2 and TRBJ1-2, with 7 bases fitting TRBD1. J gave up 6 bases and V 1 base, and 5 bases lay outside the gene matches. Germline CDR1 WSHSY, CDR2 SAAADI. The CDR3 has 14 amino acids. The CDR3 loop is CASSEWGQRDGYTF. The CDR3 DNA sequence: TGCGCCAGCAGTGAGTGGGGACAGAGGGATGGCTACACCTTC.

The chain combines TRBV28 with TRBJ1-2; no reliable D call. Deletions cut 8 bases from V and 8 bases from J, with 21 bases between. The CDR3 runs 14 residues. Per the germline V gene, CDR1 is MDHEN and CDR2 is SYDVKM. CDR3 loop: CASGPVVIAKGYTF. In nucleotides, the CDR3 is TGTGCCAGCGGCCCCGTTGTCATCGCAAAGGGCTACACCTTC.

The chain is built from TRBV10-3 and TRBJ2-5; 8 nucleotides agree with TRBD2. The CDR3 is 16 amino acids. The V gene's germline CDR1 is ENHRY and CDR2 SYGVKD. The V and J ends lost 2 bases and 1 base, in that order; junction bases with no gene match: 6. The CDR3 DNA follows: TGTGCCATCAGTGAGGGTCTAGCGGGTTTCCAAGAGACCCAGTACTTC. Translation: CAISEGLAGFQETQYF.

The CDR3 DNA reads as TGTGCCAGCAGCTGGGGGACTAGCGGGGCCTACGAGCAGTACTTC. Translation gives CASSWGTSGAYEQYF. The chain employs TRBV7-8 and TRBJ2-7; 13 nucleotides align to TRBD2. Germline loops: CDR1 SGHVS, CDR2 FQNEAQ. V dropped 4 bases and J dropped 2; count of bases not matched to a gene: 2. CDR3 length: 15 residues.

The chain carries TRBV7-9 and TRBJ1-4; weak D call: TRBD1 (6 bases). Germline V CDR1 and CDR2: SEHNR, FQNEAQ (reference sequence). CDR3 size: 11 residues. V lost 4 bases and J lost 12, with 9 bases in between. The CDR3 DNA reads as TGTGCCAGCAGCTCTGAGGGGGAACTGTTTTTT. It is translated as CASSSEGELFF. Using reference TRBV7-9 and TRBJ1-4 for the parts outside the CDR3, the full variable domain is DTGVSQNPRHKITKRGQNVTFRCDPISEHNRLYWYRQTLGQGPEFLTYFQNEAQLEKSRLLSDRFSAERPKGSFSTLEIQRTEQGDSAMYLCASSSEGELFFGSGTQLSVL.

This chain joins TRBV5-1 and TRBJ1-5; D not certain. This CDR3 has 13 amino acids. Germline V gene data show CDR1 as SGHRS and CDR2 as YFSETQ. Trimming removed 1 base from V and 4 bases from J, with 6 bases in between. CDR3 DNA sequence: TGCGCCAGCAGCTTGTCAGGTAATCAGCCCCAGCATTTT. This gives the protein CASSLSGNQPQHF.